The clone carrying this T cell receptor (beta chain) was observed a single time. No antigen is known for it. Germline values: CDR1 MGHDK, CDR2 SYGVNS. CDR3 length equals 14 residues. V shed 1 base and J shed 6 bases, with 12 bases lying between them. This entry is derived from a study of shared clonotypes between healthy human individuals. Study conclusions and caveats: Generation probabilities of non-shared clonotypes were lower (relative to those shared by all four donors).

Some clones are missing from TCRdb's copy, which holds only in-frame ones; the method was immunoSEQ multiplex PCR. This sample yields about 2.3 million clones, of which 85% to 95% are seen a single time; 0.37% belongs to the top ten. The source of this sequence is a young man in good health. Some clones in this sample may be carry-over from other donors' samples. This chain uses TRBV25-1 with TRBJ1-2; D possibly corresponds to TRBD1 (6 bases). Sequences were obtained from naive CD4+ T cells from PBMCs. The subset: CD45RA+ positively selected. The DNA for the CDR3 is TGTGCCAGCAGTGAATGGGAGGCAGGGGATGGCTACACCTTC. This sequence encodes CASSEWEAGDGYTF.